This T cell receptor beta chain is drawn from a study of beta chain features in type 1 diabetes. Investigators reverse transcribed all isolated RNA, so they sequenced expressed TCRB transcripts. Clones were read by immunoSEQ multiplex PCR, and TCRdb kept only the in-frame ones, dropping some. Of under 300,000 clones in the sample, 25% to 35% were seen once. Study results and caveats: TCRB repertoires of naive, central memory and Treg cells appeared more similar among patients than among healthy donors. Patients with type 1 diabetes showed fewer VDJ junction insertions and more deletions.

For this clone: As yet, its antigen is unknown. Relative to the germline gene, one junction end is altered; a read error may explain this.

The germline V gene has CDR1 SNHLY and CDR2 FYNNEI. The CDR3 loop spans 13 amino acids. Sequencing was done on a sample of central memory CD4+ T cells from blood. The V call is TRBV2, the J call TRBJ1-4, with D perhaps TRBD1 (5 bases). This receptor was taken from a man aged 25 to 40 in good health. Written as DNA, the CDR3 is TGTGCCAGCAGCGTAAACAGGAATGGAAAACTGTTTTTT. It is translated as CASSVNRNGKLFF.